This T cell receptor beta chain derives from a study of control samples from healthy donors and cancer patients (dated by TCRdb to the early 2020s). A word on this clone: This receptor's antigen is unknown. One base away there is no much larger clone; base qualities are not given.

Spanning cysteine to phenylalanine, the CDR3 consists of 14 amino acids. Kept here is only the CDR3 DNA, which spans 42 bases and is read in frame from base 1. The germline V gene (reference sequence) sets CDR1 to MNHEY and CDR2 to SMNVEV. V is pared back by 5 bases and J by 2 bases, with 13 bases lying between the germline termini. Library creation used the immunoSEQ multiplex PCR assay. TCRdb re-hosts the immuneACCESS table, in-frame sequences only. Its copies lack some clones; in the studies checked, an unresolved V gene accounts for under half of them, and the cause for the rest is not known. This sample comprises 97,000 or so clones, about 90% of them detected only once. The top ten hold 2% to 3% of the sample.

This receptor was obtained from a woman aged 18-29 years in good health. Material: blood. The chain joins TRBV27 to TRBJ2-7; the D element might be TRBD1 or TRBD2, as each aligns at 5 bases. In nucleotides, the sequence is TGTGCCAGCAGTCCCTCCGGGACCACCTACGAGCAGTACTTC. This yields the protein CASSPSGTTYEQYF.